These 6 T cell receptor beta chains share one sample of origin, sequenced in a study of T cells in severe cutaneous drug reactions (dated by TCRdb to about 2019). The donors whose samples were sequenced had carbamazepine-induced Stevens-Johnson syndrome or toxic epidermal necrolysis (CBZ-SJS/TEN). The sequencer was an Illumina MiSeq. For both bulk and single-cell sequencing, libraries were prepared with the iRepertoire multiplex PCR system using TCR subtype-specific primers. Reads reprocessed by TCRdb are summarized as one entry per CDR3 protein sequence, and DNA is absent. The table for this sample lists about 7,500 distinct CDR3 sequences. The ten largest clones capture about a quarter of the sample. Sequencing input: cells from a skin blister. In light of the paper, this sample's cell subset or site label describes: unsorted cells from skin lesion blisters. The receptors were gathered from a human donor with a severe cutaneous adverse drug reaction.

The chain couples TRBV29-1 to TRBJ1-1; the TCRdb call, TRBD1, lacks DNA for checking. CDR1 SQVTM and CDR2 ANQGSEA come from the germline V gene. The CDR3 has 13 amino acids. The CDR3 protein is CSVPGTSNTEAFF.

Its frequency marks this clonotype as medium-sized. This chain's CDR3 is CASRSTSGFRDTQYF. The chain joins TRBV12-3 or TRBV12-4 to TRBJ2-3; the TCRdb call, TRBD2, lacks DNA for checking. This CDR3 comprises 15 residues.

The CDR3: CASRPSGGTNEKLFF. The chain is built from TRBV6-6 and TRBJ1-4. CDR3 length: 15 residues. CDR1 MNHNY and CDR2 SVGAGI come from the germline V gene (reference sequence).

This clonotype counts as medium-sized by frequency. The chain joins TRBV6-2 or TRBV6-3 to TRBJ2-7. Per germline, CDR1 MNHEY and CDR2 SVGEGT. CDR3 size: 12 residues. CDR3 sequence reads: CASSYQPYEQYF.

This chain uses TRBV28 with TRBJ2-3. Germline V gene sequence: CDR1 MDHEN, CDR2 SYDVKM. There are 15 residues in the CDR3. The CDR3 reads CASSLSTSSTDTQYF.

The chain combines TRBV29-1 with TRBJ1-6; TCRdb's D call, TRBD1, is unchecked because there is no DNA. The V gene's germline CDR1 is SQVTM and CDR2 ANQGSEA. The CDR3 consists of 12 residues. CDR3 amino acids: CSGGGRNSPLHF.